This T cell receptor (beta chain) was sequenced in a study of blood T cell repertoires in COVID-19 (TCRdb year 2020). About the full investigation: Collaborator samples came from the United States, Italy and Spain and covered acute and convalescent phases of COVID-19. The material from the prospective study consisted of cDNA or gDNA derived from T cells, B-cell-depleted T cells, or PBMCs. Subjects who had been exposed to COVID-19, were actively infected with it, or had recovered from it provided the deeply sampled blood TCRbeta repertoires that made up the dataset. Sample metadata almost always included a de-identified subject ID, COVID-19 status, age in years and sex. Where available, HLA class I and class II types were obtained from metadata supplied by the sample provider rather than from assay-based typing. Samples came from the ongoing ImmuneRACE study (first 160 participants) plus 1,254 subjects from 6 global collaborators. The repertoires were released in a freely available public database intended as a resource for research on the immune response to SARS-CoV-2. Summary of the overall study and its limitations: The amount of clinical and demographic metadata varied by source and participant and was provided uncurated.

Trimming removed 1 base from V and 3 bases from J, leaving 12 bases between the germline ends. Per the germline V gene, MGHRA is the CDR1 and YSYEKL is the CDR2. The CDR3 numbers 15 residues from cysteine through phenylalanine. Only the CDR3 DNA stays, 45 bases, in frame from base 1. The immunoSEQ Assay, a bias-controlled multiplex PCR, was used to amplify TCRbeta CDR3 regions from genomic DNA. The authors' pipeline ran thus. Within the assay, amplification of reference gene primers was used to estimate how many nucleated cells each sample contained. Sequence reads were collapsed and filtered to measure the absolute abundance of every unique TCRbeta CDR3 rearrangement. For each sample, productive Simpson clonality was calculated as the square root of Simpson's diversity index over productive rearrangements. TCRdb stores this immuneACCESS table with in-frame sequences only. Part of the clones is absent; in the studies checked, under half of the shortfall reflects unresolved V genes, and no reason is known for the rest. Clone size and the V and J calls come from that table; the DNA yielded D and trimming. The sample contains hundreds of thousands of clones, around 87% of them found a single time. The ten largest make up roughly 4% of the sample.

The collaborating institutions used their own protocols to collect whole blood in K2EDTA tubes. For TCRbeta analysis, collaborators shipped samples in one of three forms: frozen whole blood, isolated PBMCs, or DNA extracted from either of those sample types. Remarks on this clone: This receptor's antigen is unknown. Base qualities are not recorded, but no much larger clone differs from it by a single base.

The TCR comes from a woman aged 45-65 years with active or convalescent COVID-19. The V and J genes are TRBV4-1 and TRBJ1-1; no confident D gene assignment can be made. Material for sequencing was peripheral blood. The DNA sequence reads TGCGCCAGCAGCCAAGTTTCCCGGGGAGACACTGAAGCTTTCTTT. It translates as CASSQVSRGDTEAFF.